This T cell receptor beta chain appears in the sequencing data of a study of blood T cell repertoires in COVID-19. Original analysis: Nucleated cell counts were estimated from reference gene primer amplification. Clones were read by immunoSEQ multiplex PCR, and TCRdb kept only the in-frame ones, dropping some. The DNA was the basis for D and trimming; V, J and clone size are from that table. The repertoire holds about 200,000 clones, with 80% to 90% as singletons. V dropped 1 base and J dropped 5 bases, with 5 bases sitting between them. Germline V gene data show CDR1 as KGHSH and CDR2 as LQKENI. The CDR3 runs to 12 residues. Clinical history as reported by participants underpinned cohort assignment. For recovered donors of Cohort 3, there were two negative PCRs, clearance, or symptom resolution.

Material: PBMCs or T cells enriched from blood (not recorded which). This chain uses TRBV18 with TRBJ1-1; D is uncertain. This TCR was recovered from a woman aged 18-29 years who had recovered from COVID-19. CDR3 nucleotide sequence: TGTGCCAGCTCACCACTTCCGACTGAAGCTTTCTTT. It specifies CASSPLPTEAFF.